These 5 T cell receptor beta chains originate from one sample sequenced in a study of T cells in Graves' hyperthyroidism and ophthalmopathy. Researchers took RNA transcripts and amplified the TCR beta CDR3 regions from them. HTBI primers drove first-round RT-PCR of the TCR CDR3. TCRdb reprocessed the multiplex PCR reads with MiXCR, giving one entry per CDR3 protein. The sample includes approximately 400,000 distinct CDR3 sequences, approximately 15% of them seen just once. Sequenced sample: blood. The receptors here all came from a woman aged 60-70 years with Graves' hyperthyroidism.

The rearrangement links TRBV2 to TRBJ2-7; a possible D gene is TRBD1 (6 bases). CDR3 length equals 14 residues. The V gene's germline CDR1 is SNHLY and CDR2 FYNNEI. V was cut by 11 bases and J by 4 bases, with 21 bases left in between. Written as DNA, the CDR3 is TGTGCCTTTACTCCCTCAGGGGAATCGTACGAGCAGTACTTC. Amino acid sequence: CAFTPSGESYEQYF.

The rearrangement joins TRBV10-3 to TRBJ2-3; D remains unclear. Germline V gives CDR1 ENHRY, CDR2 SYGVKD. V was pared by 10 bases and J by 2 bases, with 16 bases between. The CDR3 has 14 amino acids. CDR3 in amino acids: CATREPTYTDTQYF. CDR3 in DNA: TGTGCCACCAGAGAACCGACCTACACAGATACGCAGTATTTT.

This clonotype has at least ten counts. This chain links TRBV3-1 with TRBJ1-1, with TRBD1 matching 10 bases. This CDR3 is built from 13 residues. With V trimmed by 5 bases and J by 8 bases, 5 bases remained unmatched. CDR1 is LGHDT, CDR2 YNNKEL, per germline (reference sequence). CDR3 amino acids: CASSRDRGQEAFF. The CDR3 region has the DNA TGTGCCAGCAGCAGGGACAGGGGTCAGGAAGCTTTCTTT.

This clonotype was detected a few times. This chain uses TRBV27 with TRBJ2-6, with no clear D. The CDR3 loop spans 15 amino acids. The V gene's germline CDR1 is MNHEY and CDR2 SMNVEV (reference sequence). The V end lost 3 bases, the J end lost 2 bases, and 8 bases lay between the germline ends. CDR3 coding DNA: TGTGCCAGCAGTTTGGGTCCACCTGGGGCCAACGTCCTGACTTTC. It encodes CASSLGPPGANVLTF.

Many counts were recorded for this clonotype. V is TRBV2 and J is TRBJ1-4; D might be TRBD1 (5 bases). The CDR3 contains 15 residues. Looked up from germline, CDR1 is SNHLY and CDR2 is FYNNEI. Trimming took off 8 bases at V and 8 bases at J, with 21 bases between the two ends. CDR3 nucleotide sequence: TGTGCCAGCCGCCCCCGGGGAGGAGGGGAGGAAAAACTGTTTTTT. Its protein is CASRPRGGGEEKLFF.